The rows below give T cell receptor beta chains drawn from one sample of a study of Ad26.COV2.S vaccination and SARS-CoV-2 variants. Method: immunoSEQ multiplex PCR; TCRdb's copy keeps in-frame clones and lacks some. The table records about 400,000 clones, approximately 88% of them present only once. This specimen consisted of peripheral blood, obtained in a trial of Ad26.COV2.S vaccine versus placebo. These receptor sequences come from a person between 18 and 65 years old who received the Ad26.COV2.S COVID-19 vaccine or a placebo. CDR3s include the opening cysteine and the closing phenylalanine or tryptophan. The D gene is left open where the match is weak. The size entry is marked missing in some rows and otherwise reads once, few, many or a size class.

v_gene	d_gene	j_gene	abundance	CDR3aa	CDR3nt
TRBV5-1	NA	TRBJ2-6	once	CASQQGPHDGGANVLTF	TGCGCCAGCCAACAGGGCCCCCACGATGGTGGGGCCAACGTCCTGACTTTC
TRBV5-4	NA	TRBJ2-1	NA	CASSLGSGNEQFF	TGTGCCAGCAGCTTGGGTTCCGGCAATGAGCAGTTCTTC
TRBV29-1	NA	TRBJ2-1	NA	CSVDGLGGSLTSYNEQFF	TGCAGCGTTGACGGTCTGGGTGGAAGTCTAACCTCCTACAATGAGCAGTTCTTC
TRBV18	NA	TRBJ1-1	NA	CASKTGNTEAFF	TGTGCCAGTAAAACAGGGAACACTGAAGCTTTCTTT
TRBV11-2	TRBD1	TRBJ2-5	NA	CASSPGQAGETQYF	TGTGCCAGCAGCCCGGGACAGGCTGGAGAGACCCAGTACTTC
TRBV4-3	NA	TRBJ2-5	NA	CASSQDRNGETQYF	TGCGCCAGCAGCCAAGATCGCAACGGGGAGACCCAGTACTTC
TRBV19	NA	TRBJ1-1	NA	CASSMTAVNTEAFF	TGTGCCAGTAGTATGACAGCAGTTAACACTGAAGCTTTCTTT
TRBV19	NA	TRBJ2-6	NA	CASSIGSGTGANVLTF	TGTGCCAGTAGTATAGGCTCAGGGACTGGGGCCAACGTCCTGACTTTC
TRBV7-6	NA	TRBJ1-6	NA	CASSARQDSPLHF	TGTGCCAGCAGCGCCCGACAGGACTCACCCCTCCACTTT
TRBV10-1	TRBD2	TRBJ2-7	once	CASSVTSGDEQYF	TGCGCCAGCAGTGTGACTAGCGGGGATGAGCAGTACTTC
TRBV5-1	TRBD1	TRBJ2-7	NA	CASSAQGASYEQYF	TGCGCCAGCAGCGCACAGGGGGCATCCTACGAGCAGTACTTC
TRBV6-2/TRBV6-3	NA	TRBJ2-3	NA	CASSINRGSTDTQYF	TGTGCCAGCAGCATCAACCGGGGGTCCACAGATACGCAGTATTTT
TRBV4-3	NA	TRBJ1-3	NA	CASSSAGSGNTIYF	TGCGCCAGCAGCTCTGCCGGCTCTGGAAACACCATATATTTT
TRBV6-5	NA	TRBJ1-1	NA	CASSPITDRDTEAFF	TGTGCCAGCAGCCCCATCACCGACAGAGACACTGAAGCTTTCTTT
TRBV27	TRBD1	TRBJ2-7	NA	CASRPDRGLSYEQYF	TGTGCCAGCAGACCCGACAGGGGGCTCTCCTACGAGCAGTACTTC
TRBV19	NA	TRBJ2-2	once	CASGTLGLKHTGELFF	TGTGCCAGTGGAACTTTGGGGCTGAAACACACCGGGGAGCTGTTTTTT
TRBV24-1	NA	TRBJ2-7	NA	CATRQGAFPYEQYF	TGTGCCACCAGACAAGGGGCATTCCCCTACGAGCAGTACTTC
TRBV28	TRBD1	TRBJ2-1	NA	CASSPRGIHNEQFF	TGTGCCAGCAGCCCCAGGGGGATCCACAATGAGCAGTTCTTC
TRBV7-3	TRBD2	TRBJ2-3	NA	CASSPPTSGGYITDTQYF	TGTGCCAGCAGCCCGCCTACTAGCGGGGGGTATATCACAGATACGCAGTATTTT
TRBV5-4	NA	TRBJ1-1	NA	CASSLSGWDEAFF	TGTGCCAGCAGCTTGTCAGGGTGGGATGAAGCTTTCTTT
TRBV9	NA	TRBJ2-7	NA	CASSVEEWSSYEQYF	TGTGCCAGCAGCGTAGAAGAATGGAGCTCCTACGAGCAGTACTTC
TRBV5-8	NA	TRBJ1-5	NA	CASSANRVGGNQPQHF	TGTGCCAGCAGCGCCAATAGGGTCGGGGGAAACCAGCCCCAGCATTTT
TRBV30	TRBD2	TRBJ2-3	NA	CAWSTLAGTDTQYF	TGTGCCTGGAGTACCCTAGCGGGCACAGATACGCAGTATTTT
TRBV5-4	NA	TRBJ1-6	NA	CASSLESRPYSPLHF	TGTGCCAGCAGCTTGGAGTCCAGACCCTATTCACCCCTCCACTTT
TRBV25-1	NA	TRBJ2-7	once	CARDYNPLYEQYF	TGTGCCAGGGACTACAACCCCCTGTACGAGCAGTACTTC
TRBV28	NA	TRBJ2-7	once	CASSLYNDGRAARLPYEQYF	TGTGCCAGCAGTTTATATAATGATGGCAGGGCGGCCCGCTTACCCTACGAGCAGTACTTC
TRBV7-9	NA	TRBJ2-2	NA	CASSPEGKANTGELFF	TGTGCCAGCAGCCCCGAGGGGAAGGCGAACACCGGGGAGCTGTTTTTT
TRBV28	NA	TRBJ2-7	NA	CASSLGGGPTYEQYF	TGTGCCAGCAGTTTAGGGGGGGGGCCAACCTACGAGCAGTACTTC
TRBV4-2	NA	TRBJ2-5	NA	CASSQARIETQYF	TGTGCCAGCAGCCAAGCTAGGATAGAGACCCAGTACTTC
TRBV7-9	NA	TRBJ1-2	NA	CASSLGVRGNYGYTF	TGTGCCAGCAGCTTAGGGGTCAGGGGAAACTATGGCTACACCTTC
TRBV28	NA	TRBJ2-5	NA	CASSSLRGETETQYF	TGTGCCAGCAGTTCCCTCAGGGGCGAAACTGAGACCCAGTACTTC
TRBV7-2	TRBD2	TRBJ2-7	NA	CASSLRRGAYEQYF	TGTGCCAGCAGCTTGAGGCGGGGGGCTTACGAGCAGTACTTC
TRBV19	TRBD1	TRBJ2-1	NA	CASSQSGTGALFF	TGTGCCAGTAGTCAATCCGGGACAGGGGCTCTGTTCTTC
TRBV30	TRBD2	TRBJ2-3	NA	CAWSVGAGGTDTQYF	TGTGCCTGGAGTGTAGGAGCGGGGGGGACAGATACGCAGTATTTT
TRBV4-2	NA	TRBJ1-3	NA	CASSQAVYSGNTIYF	TGTGCCAGCAGCCAAGCTGTTTACTCTGGAAACACCATATATTTT
TRBV7-9	NA	TRBJ1-4	NA	CASSLVTQGHYNEKLFF	TGTGCCAGCAGCTTAGTCACACAAGGGCATTATAATGAAAAACTGTTTTTT
TRBV9	NA	TRBJ2-7	NA	CASSRDGGSYEQYF	TGTGCCAGCTCCAGGGATGGTGGCTCCTACGAGCAGTACTTC